This is a list of T cell receptor beta chains from one sample in a study of T cell repertoires in cytomegalovirus infection. Which antigens these TCRs recognize remains unknown. TCRdb re-called the reads through MiXCR, storing one row per CDR3 protein. The profile covers roughly 80,000 distinct CDR3 sequences, with roughly a quarter appearing a single time and 50% taken by the ten largest. The sequencing here drew on CD8+ T cells from cultured PBMCs, taken from culture after CMV antigen stimulation. The receptors stem from a human donor in good health (CMV status not recorded). Some clones in this sample may be carry-over from other donors' samples. CDR3s include the opening cysteine and the closing phenylalanine or tryptophan. Each record gives: CDR3 DNA, CDR3 protein, D gene, clone size, J gene, V gene. D genes are given only for firm matches. Clone size is stated in some rows and not others, as once, few, many or a class when expanded.

TGTGCCAGCAGCTTAGTAGGTCGCAATGAGCAGTTCTTC,CASSLVGRNEQFF,NA,many,TRBJ2-1,TRBV11-1
TGTGCCAGCAGCTCGTCCGGGACATACTCCTACGAGCAGTACTTC,CASSSSGTYSYEQYF,NA,many,TRBJ2-7,TRBV7-9
TGTGCCAGCAGTTTAGCCGGCCCCCTTAGGGCTGAAGCTTTCTTT,CASSLAGPLRAEAFF,NA,NA,TRBJ1-1,TRBV27
TGTGCCAGCAGCCCCCTATTAGGCGGGGGCCCCAGTGAGCAGTTCTTC,CASSPLLGGGPSEQFF,NA,many,TRBJ2-1,TRBV7-2
TGTGCCAGCAGTTACTCGAGTGCCGAGGGGGAAAAACTGTTTTTT,CASSYSSAEGEKLFF,NA,NA,TRBJ1-4,TRBV6-5
TGTGCCAGCAGCGAACCGGACAGAATTAATTACAATGAGCAGTTCTTC,CASSEPDRINYNEQFF,NA,NA,TRBJ2-1,TRBV7-6
TGTGCCAGCAGCCAAGAAAGGAATATTAACTATGGCTACACCTTC,CASSQERNINYGYTF,NA,NA,TRBJ1-2,TRBV4-1
TGCGCCAGCAGCAAGACAGCCGAGAATGAAAAACTGTTTTTT,CASSKTAENEKLFF,NA,NA,TRBJ1-4,TRBV4-3
TGTGCCATCAGGGGATGGGACGGAAGCTCCTACAATGTGCAGTTCTTC,CAIRGWDGSSYNVQFF,NA,NA,TRBJ2-1,TRBV10-3
TGTGCCAGCAGTTACGGGGGACAGGGCGATGAGCAGTTCTTC,CASSYGGQGDEQFF,TRBD1,NA,TRBJ2-1,TRBV6-6
TGCAGCGTCCTCCAGGACAGGGTTTCTGGGGCCAACGTCCTGACTTTC,CSVLQDRVSGANVLTF,TRBD1,medium-sized,TRBJ2-6,TRBV29-1
TGTGCCAGCAGCGTCCGGGTCGCGATGAGTCCGAACACTGAAGCTTTCTTT,CASSVRVAMSPNTEAFF,NA,many,TRBJ1-1,TRBV11-3
TGTGCCAGCAGTTTATCGACCGGGACAGGGTACTACGGCACAGATACGCAGTATTTT,CASSLSTGTGYYGTDTQYF,TRBD1,NA,TRBJ2-3,TRBV27
TGCAGCGTTGATGCCAGGGTGATAGCTTTCTTT,CSVDARVIAFF,NA,NA,TRBJ1-1,TRBV29-1